This T cell receptor (beta chain) originates from a study of shared clonotypes between healthy human individuals. Study in general: Donor composition was two women and three men, aged 18 to 49.

The unsorted samples had roughly 86 million PBMCs used for genomic DNA. V was clipped by 1 base and J by 4 bases; unmatched bases: 12. The CDR3 consists of 18 residues. Per germline, CDR1 PRHDT and CDR2 FYEKMQ (reference sequence). A note on this clone: Its matching antigen is unknown.

Whole-study results and caveats: Exclusively blood specimens were collected; tissue repertoires likely differ.

This table comes from immunoSEQ multiplex PCR, and its TCRdb copy is limited to in-frame clones, with some not included. The table has about 460,000 clones, more than 70% seen once. The source material was PBMCs. The chain couples TRBV13 to TRBJ2-3; TRBD2 agrees at 9 bases. This receptor was taken from a woman aged 40 to 55 in good health. Some clones in this sample may be carry-over from other donors' samples. The DNA of the CDR3 is TGTGCCAGCAGCTTAGTCGGGACTCTAGCGGGACGGTCAGATACGCAGTATTTT. This sequence encodes CASSLVGTLAGRSDTQYF.